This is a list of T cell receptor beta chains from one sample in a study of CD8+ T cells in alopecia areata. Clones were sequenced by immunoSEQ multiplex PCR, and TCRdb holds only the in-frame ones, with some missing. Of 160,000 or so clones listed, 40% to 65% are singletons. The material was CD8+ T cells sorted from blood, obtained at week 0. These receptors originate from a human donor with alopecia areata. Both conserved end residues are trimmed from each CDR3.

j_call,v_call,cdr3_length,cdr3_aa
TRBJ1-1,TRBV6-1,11,ASSETGWDGAF
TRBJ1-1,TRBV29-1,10,SVEDQGTEAF
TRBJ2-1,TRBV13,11,ASSLSQGAEQF
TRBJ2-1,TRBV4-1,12,ASSSLGSYNEQF
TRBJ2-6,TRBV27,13,ASSLQGTGANVLT
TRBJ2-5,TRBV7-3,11,ASSMGGWETQY
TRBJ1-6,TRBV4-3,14,ASSRLMGGDNSPLH
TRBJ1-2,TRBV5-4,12,ASTSLVGRIGYT
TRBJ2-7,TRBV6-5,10,ASGDNDYEQY
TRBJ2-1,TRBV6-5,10,ASSQPGDEQF
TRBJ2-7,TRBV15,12,ATRRDSSSYEQY
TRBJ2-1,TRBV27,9,ASTLGSEQF
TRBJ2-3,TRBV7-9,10,ASSLGGGTQY
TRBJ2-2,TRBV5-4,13,ASSLPTENTGELF
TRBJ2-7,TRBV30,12,AWSVPGRLYEQY
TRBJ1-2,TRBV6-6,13,ASSVGQGGDYGYT
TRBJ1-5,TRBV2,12,ASSADYSNQPQH
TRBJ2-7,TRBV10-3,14,AIRSSRTGLFHEQY
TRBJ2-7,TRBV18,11,ARPTGLSYEQY
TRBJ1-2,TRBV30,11,AWNAGSLTGYT
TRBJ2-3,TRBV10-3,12,AISSGETTDTQY
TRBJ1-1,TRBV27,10,ASSLGNTEAF
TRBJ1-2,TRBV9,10,ASSGSLGDSS
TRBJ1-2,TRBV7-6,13,ASSLEEGGGYGYT
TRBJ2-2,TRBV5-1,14,ASSPRGTANTGELF
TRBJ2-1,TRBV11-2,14,ASSLRGTGWMDEQF
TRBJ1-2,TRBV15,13,ATSSHRGINYGYT
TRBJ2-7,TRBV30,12,AWSASRGNYEQY
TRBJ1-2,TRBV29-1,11,SAETGTYYGYT
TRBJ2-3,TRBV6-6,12,ASSYIASDDTQY
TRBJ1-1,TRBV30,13,AWRSGPRWDTEAF
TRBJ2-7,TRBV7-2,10,ASSKATMELY
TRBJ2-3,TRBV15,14,ATSGIQGVETDTQY
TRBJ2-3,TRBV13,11,ASSPRRADTQY
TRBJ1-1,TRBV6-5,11,ASSPNRNTEAF
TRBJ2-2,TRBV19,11,ASLTENTGELF